The rows below give T cell receptor beta chains drawn from one sample of a study of blood T cell repertoires in COVID-19. Assay used: immunoSEQ multiplex PCR; TCRdb lists only in-frame clones, some missing. Among 150,000 to 200,000 clones, just under 85% were seen once, and the ten largest hold about 0.95%. The sample taken for sequencing was peripheral blood. The receptors here all came from a man between 60 and 75 years old with COVID-19, enrolled during active disease. The CDR3 runs from the conserved cysteine through the conserved F or W. D genes are given only for firm matches. The size of a clone is reported for some rows only, either as once, few or many, or as a class for expanded clones.

V,D,length,size,J,CDR3,DNA
TRBV2,TRBD1,15,-,TRBJ1-6,CASREQTGSGSPLHF,TGTGCCAGCAGAGAACAGACAGGGTCGGGTTCACCCCTCCACTTT
TRBV5-1,-,16,-,TRBJ2-1,CASSPSGEPSYNEQFF,TGCGCCAGCAGCCCCTCGGGGGAGCCCTCCTACAATGAGCAGTTCTTC
TRBV12-3/TRBV12-4,-,13,-,TRBJ2-4,CASTPGQGTPQYF,TGTGCCAGCACCCCGGGACAAGGTACGCCTCAGTACTTC
TRBV7-8,-,13,-,TRBJ1-2,CASSLATIYGYTF,TGTGCCAGCAGCTTAGCGACTATATATGGCTACACCTTC
TRBV5-5,-,15,-,TRBJ1-2,CASSPRAGGQGGYTF,TGTGCCAGCAGCCCCCGAGCTGGCGGTCAGGGCGGCTACACCTTC
TRBV6-5,TRBD1,12,few,TRBJ1-2,CASRGDSYGYTF,TGTGCCAGCAGGGGGGACAGCTATGGCTACACCTTC
TRBV4-1,-,12,-,TRBJ1-1,CASSQDRVEAFF,TGCGCCAGCAGCCAAGACAGGGTCGAAGCTTTCTTT
TRBV4-2,TRBD2,16,-,TRBJ2-7,CASSRSWTSDMDEQYF,TGTGCCAGCAGCCGCTCTTGGACTAGCGACATGGACGAGCAGTACTTC
TRBV2,TRBD1,13,-,TRBJ1-2,CASSDPGGYGYTF,TGTGCCAGCAGTGATCCAGGGGGCTATGGCTACACCTTC
TRBV5-4,-,11,-,TRBJ2-1,CASSWGFEQFF,TGTGCCAGCAGCTGGGGCTTCGAGCAGTTCTTC
TRBV5-1,TRBD2,15,-,TRBJ2-7,CASSETTSGAYEQYF,TGCGCCAGCAGCGAGACGACTAGCGGGGCCTACGAGCAGTACTTC